This T cell receptor beta chain was observed in a study of shared clonotypes between healthy human individuals. Sequencing was performed with immunoSEQ multiplex PCR; in TCRdb, only in-frame clones are kept and a portion is missing. In the table there are about 820,000 clones, 92% of which are singletons. CDR1 is SQVTM and CDR2 is ANQGSEA in the germline V gene. The CDR3 sequence is 14 residues long. V was clipped by 2 bases and J by 8 bases; unmatched bases: 2. CD45RO-negative, CCR7-positively selected cells formed the naive CD8 fraction, excluding terminally differentiated effector memory CD45RA+ cells.

This sequence was found in a man aged 25 to 40 in good health. The chain carries TRBV29-1 and TRBJ2-1, with 14 bases matching TRBD2. Sequenced input: naive CD8+ T cells sorted from blood. This CDR3 reads CSVERGLAGDEQFF. The CDR3 region has the DNA TGCAGCGTTGAAAGGGGACTAGCGGGAGATGAGCAGTTCTTC.